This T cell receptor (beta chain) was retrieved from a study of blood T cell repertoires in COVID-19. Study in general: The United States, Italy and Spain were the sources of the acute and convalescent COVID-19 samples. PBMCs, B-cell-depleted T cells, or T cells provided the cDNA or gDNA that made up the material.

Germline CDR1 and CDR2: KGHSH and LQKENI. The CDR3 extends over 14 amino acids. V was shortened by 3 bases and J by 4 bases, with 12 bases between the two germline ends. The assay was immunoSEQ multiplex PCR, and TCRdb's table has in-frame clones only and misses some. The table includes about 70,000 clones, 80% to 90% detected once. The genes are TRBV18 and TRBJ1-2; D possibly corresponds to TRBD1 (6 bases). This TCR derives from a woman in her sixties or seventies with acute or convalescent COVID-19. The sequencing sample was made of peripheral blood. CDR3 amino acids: CASSPQGQLYGYTF. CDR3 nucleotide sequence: TGTGCCAGCTCACCGCAAGGACAGCTCTATGGCTACACCTTC.